The T cell receptor (beta chain) described here comes from a study of CD8+ T cells in alopecia areata. Concerning this clone itself: Antigen unknown.

RNA, once extracted, was reverse transcribed into cDNA for use as the sequencing template. TCRdb's copy holds only in-frame clones and misses some; the assay was immunoSEQ multiplex PCR. The table has about 120,000 clones, around 50% seen once. The CDR3 is made up of 14 amino acids. With 3 bases removed from V and 0 bases from J, the gap between germline ends came to 10 bases. Germline values: CDR1 SQVTM, CDR2 ANQGSEA. Study results and limitations: Relative to normal scalp, lesional scalp, especially alopecia totalis/universalis, showed higher clonality. Mice showed clearer TCR sharing than patients did, a gap that was possibly HLA-related.

Individuals with alopecia areata gave both lesional scalp punch biopsies and peripheral blood for collection. Sorting of PBMCs yielded the CD4+ and CD8+ T cells. The chain recombines TRBV29-1 with TRBJ2-3; D remains ambiguous. The sample was NKG2D-low CD8+ T cells sorted from blood. This receptor was obtained from a human donor with alopecia areata. Written as DNA, the CDR3 is TGCAGCGTTGACTATACAGCTAGCACAGATACGCAGTATTTT. This gives the protein CSVDYTASTDTQYF.